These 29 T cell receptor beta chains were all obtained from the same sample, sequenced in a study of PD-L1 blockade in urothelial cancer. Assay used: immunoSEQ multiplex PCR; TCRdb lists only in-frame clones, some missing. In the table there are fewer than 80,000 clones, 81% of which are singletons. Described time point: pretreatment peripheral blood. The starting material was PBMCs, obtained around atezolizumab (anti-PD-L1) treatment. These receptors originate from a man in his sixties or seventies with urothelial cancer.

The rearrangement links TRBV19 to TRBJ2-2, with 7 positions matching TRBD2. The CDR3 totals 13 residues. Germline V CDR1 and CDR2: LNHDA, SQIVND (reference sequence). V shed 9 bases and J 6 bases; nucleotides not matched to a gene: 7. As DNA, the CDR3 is TGTGCCAGCCGACAAGGGAGGGCCGGGGAGCTGTTTTTT. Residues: CASRQGRAGELFF.

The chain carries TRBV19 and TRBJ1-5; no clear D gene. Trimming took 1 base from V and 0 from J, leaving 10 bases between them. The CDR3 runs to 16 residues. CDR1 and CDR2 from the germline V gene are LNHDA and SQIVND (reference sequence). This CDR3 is CASSIGWSYSNQPQHF. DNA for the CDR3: TGTGCCAGTAGTATAGGCTGGAGTTATAGCAATCAGCCCCAGCATTTT.

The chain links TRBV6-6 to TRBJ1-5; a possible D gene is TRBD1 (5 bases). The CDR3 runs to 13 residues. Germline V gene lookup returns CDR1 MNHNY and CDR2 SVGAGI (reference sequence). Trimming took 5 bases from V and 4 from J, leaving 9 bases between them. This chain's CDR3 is CASSPRQNQPQHF. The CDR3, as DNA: TGTGCCAGCAGTCCCCGACAGAATCAGCCCCAGCATTTT.

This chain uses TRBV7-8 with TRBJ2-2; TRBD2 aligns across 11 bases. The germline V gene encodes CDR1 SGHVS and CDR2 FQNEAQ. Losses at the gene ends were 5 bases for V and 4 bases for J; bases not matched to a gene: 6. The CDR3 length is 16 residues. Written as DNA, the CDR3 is TGTGCCAGCAGCCCGGGACTAGCGGTTATCACCGGGGAGCTGTTTTTT. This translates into CASSPGLAVITGELFF.

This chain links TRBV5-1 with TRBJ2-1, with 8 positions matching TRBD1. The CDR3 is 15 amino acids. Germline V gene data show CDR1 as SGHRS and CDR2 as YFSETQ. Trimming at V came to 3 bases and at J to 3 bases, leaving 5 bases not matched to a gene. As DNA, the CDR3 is TGCGCCAGCAGCTCCGGACAGGGTAGCTACAATGAGCAGTTCTTC. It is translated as CASSSGQGSYNEQFF.

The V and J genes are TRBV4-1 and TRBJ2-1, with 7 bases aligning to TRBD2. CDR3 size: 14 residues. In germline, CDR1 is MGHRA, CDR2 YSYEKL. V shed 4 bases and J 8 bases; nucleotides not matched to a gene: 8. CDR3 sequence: CASSPGGRHDEQFF. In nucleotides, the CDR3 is TGCGCCAGCAGCCCGGGGGGAAGGCACGATGAGCAGTTCTTC.

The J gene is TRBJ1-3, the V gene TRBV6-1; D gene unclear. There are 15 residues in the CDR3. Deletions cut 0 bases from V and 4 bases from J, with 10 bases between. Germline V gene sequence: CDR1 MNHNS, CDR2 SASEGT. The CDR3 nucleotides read TGTGCCAGCAGTGAAGCGCGTCTTCGAGGAAACACCATATATTTT. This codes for CASSEARLRGNTIYF.

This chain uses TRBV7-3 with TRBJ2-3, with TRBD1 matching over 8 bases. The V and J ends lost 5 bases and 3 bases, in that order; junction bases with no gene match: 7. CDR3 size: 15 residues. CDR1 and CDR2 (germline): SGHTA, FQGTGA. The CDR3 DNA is TGTGCCAGCAGCGTTAGGACAGGGTTAACAGATACGCAGTATTTT. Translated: CASSVRTGLTDTQYF.

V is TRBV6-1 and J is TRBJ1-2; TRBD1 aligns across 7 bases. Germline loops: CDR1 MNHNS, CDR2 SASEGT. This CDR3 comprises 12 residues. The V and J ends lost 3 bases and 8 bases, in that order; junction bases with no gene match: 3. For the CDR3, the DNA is TGTGCCAGCAGTGACCGACAGGGCGGCTACACCTTC. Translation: CASSDRQGGYTF.

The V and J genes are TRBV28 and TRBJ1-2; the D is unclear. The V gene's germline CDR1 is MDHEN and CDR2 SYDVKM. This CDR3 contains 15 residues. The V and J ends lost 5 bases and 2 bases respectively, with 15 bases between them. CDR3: CASSTTWTGNYGYTF. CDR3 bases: TGTGCCAGCAGTACCACCTGGACGGGAAACTATGGCTACACCTTC.

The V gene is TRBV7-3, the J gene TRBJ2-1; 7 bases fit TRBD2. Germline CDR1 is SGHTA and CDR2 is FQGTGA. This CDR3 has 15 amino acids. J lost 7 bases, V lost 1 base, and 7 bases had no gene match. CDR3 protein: CASSLNAGVSNEQFF. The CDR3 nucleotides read TGTGCCAGCAGCTTAAATGCGGGAGTGAGTAATGAGCAGTTCTTC. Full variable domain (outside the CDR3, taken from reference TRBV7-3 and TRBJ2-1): GAGVSQTPSNKVTEKGKYVELRCDPISGHTALYWYRQSLGQGPEFLIYFQGTGAADDSGLPNDRFFAVRPEGSVSTLKIQRTERGDSAVYLCASSLNAGVSNEQFFGPGTRLTVL.

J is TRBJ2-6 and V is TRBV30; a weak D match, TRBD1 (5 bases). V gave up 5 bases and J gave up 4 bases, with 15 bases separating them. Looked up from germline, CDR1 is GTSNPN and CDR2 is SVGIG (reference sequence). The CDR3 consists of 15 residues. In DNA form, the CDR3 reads TGTGCCTGGGGGCAGGGAATCGCCGGGGCCAACGTCCTGACTTTC. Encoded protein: CAWGQGIAGANVLTF.

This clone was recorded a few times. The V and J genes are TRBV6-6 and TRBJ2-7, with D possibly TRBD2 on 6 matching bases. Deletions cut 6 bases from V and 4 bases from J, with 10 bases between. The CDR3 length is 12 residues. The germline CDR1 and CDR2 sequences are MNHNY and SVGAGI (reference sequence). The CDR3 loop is CASSAEGYEQYF. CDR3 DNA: TGTGCCAGCAGCGCGGAGGGGTACGAGCAGTACTTC.

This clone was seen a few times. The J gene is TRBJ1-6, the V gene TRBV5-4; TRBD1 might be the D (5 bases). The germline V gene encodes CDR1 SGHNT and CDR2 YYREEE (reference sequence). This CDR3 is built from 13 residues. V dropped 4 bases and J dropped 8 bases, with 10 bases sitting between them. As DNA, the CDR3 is TGTGCCAGCAGCACCGACAGAGATTCACCCCTCCACTTT. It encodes CASSTDRDSPLHF.

CDR3 region: CASSQGWLAVYNEQFF. The CDR3 bases are TGCGCCAGCAGCCAAGGGTGGCTAGCGGTGTACAATGAGCAGTTCTTC. The genes are TRBV4-1 and TRBJ2-1; 7 bases are shared with TRBD2. The CDR3 spans 16 residues. The V segment lost 1 base and the J segment 4 bases; nucleotides outside the gene matches: 7. Germline values: CDR1 MGHRA, CDR2 YSYEKL.

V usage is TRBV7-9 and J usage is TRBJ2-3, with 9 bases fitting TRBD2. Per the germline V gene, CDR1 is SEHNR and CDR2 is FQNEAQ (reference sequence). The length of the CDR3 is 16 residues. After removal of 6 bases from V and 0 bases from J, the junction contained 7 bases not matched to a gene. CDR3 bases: TGTGCCAGCAGAGCGACTAGCGGACCTAGCACAGATACGCAGTATTTT. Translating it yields CASRATSGPSTDTQYF.

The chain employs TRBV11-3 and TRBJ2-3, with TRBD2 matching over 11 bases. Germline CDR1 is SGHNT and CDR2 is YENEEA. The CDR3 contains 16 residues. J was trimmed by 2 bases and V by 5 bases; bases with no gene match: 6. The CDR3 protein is CASSIGLAGDTDTQYF. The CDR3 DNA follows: TGTGCCAGCAGCATCGGACTAGCGGGTGACACAGATACGCAGTATTTT.

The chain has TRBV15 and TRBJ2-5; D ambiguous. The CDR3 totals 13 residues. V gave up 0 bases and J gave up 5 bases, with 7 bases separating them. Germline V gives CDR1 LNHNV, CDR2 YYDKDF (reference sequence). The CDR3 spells CATSRDPRETQYF. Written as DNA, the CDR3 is TGTGCCACCAGCAGAGATCCTCGGGAGACCCAGTACTTC. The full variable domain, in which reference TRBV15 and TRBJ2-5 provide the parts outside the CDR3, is DAMVIQNPRYQVTQFGKPVTLSCSQTLNHNVMYWYQQKSSQAPKLLFHYYDKDFNNEADTPDNFQSRRPNTSFCFLDIRSPGLGDTAMYLCATSRDPRETQYFGPGTRLLVL.

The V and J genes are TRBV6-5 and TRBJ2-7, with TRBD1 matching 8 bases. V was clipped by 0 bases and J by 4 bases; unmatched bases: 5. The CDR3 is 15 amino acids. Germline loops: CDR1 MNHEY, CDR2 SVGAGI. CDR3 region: CASSYSRDRSYEQYF. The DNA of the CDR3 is TGTGCCAGCAGTTACTCTAGGGACAGGTCTTACGAGCAGTACTTC.

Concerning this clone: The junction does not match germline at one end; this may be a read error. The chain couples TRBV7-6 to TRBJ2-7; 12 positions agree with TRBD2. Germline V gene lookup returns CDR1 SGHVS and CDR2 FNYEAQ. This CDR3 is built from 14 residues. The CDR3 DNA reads TGTGCCAGCAGCCTAGCGGGAGGGGCGTACGAGCAGTACTTC. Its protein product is CASSLAGGAYEQYF.

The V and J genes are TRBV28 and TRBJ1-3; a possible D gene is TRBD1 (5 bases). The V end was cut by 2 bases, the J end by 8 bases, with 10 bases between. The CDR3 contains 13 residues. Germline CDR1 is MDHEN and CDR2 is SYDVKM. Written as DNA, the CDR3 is TGTGCCAGCAGTTTAAACAGGCAGGACACCATATATTTT. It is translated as CASSLNRQDTIYF.

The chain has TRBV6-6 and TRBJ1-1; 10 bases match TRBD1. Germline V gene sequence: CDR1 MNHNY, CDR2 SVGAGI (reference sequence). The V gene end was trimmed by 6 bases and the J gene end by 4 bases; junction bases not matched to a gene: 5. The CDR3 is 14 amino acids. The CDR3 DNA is TGTGCCAGCAGGGGGACAGGGGCCCCCACTGAAGCTTTCTTT. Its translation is CASRGTGAPTEAFF.

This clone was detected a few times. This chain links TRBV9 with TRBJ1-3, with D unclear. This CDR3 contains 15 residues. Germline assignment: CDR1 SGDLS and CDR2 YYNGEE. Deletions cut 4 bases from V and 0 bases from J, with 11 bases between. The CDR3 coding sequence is TGTGCCAGCAGCACGGGAGGGAGCTCTGGAAACACCATATATTTT. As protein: CASSTGGSSGNTIYF.

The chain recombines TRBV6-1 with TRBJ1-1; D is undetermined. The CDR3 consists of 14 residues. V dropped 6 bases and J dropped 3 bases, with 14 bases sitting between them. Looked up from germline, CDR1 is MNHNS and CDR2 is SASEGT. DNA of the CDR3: TGTGCCAGCAGAATACGGTCCCGCGACACTGAAGCTTTCTTT. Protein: CASRIRSRDTEAFF.

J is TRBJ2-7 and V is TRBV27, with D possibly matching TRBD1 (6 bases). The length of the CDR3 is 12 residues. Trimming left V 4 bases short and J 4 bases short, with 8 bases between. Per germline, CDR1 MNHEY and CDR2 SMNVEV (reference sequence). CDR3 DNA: TGTGCCAGCAGTTCTCAGGGGTACGAGCAGTACTTC. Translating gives CASSSQGYEQYF.

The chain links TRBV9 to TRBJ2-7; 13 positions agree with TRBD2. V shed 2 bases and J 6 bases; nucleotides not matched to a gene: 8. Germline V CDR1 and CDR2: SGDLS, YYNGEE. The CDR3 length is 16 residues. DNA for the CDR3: TGTGCCAGCAGCGTTGGTGGACTAGCGGGAGAGTCCGAGCAGTACTTC. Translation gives CASSVGGLAGESEQYF.

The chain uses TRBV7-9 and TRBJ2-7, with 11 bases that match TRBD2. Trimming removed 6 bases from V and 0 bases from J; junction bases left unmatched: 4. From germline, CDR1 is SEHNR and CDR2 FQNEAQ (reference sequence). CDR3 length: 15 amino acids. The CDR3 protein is CASRRGLAGSYEQYF. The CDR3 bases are TGTGCCAGCAGACGCGGACTAGCGGGCTCCTACGAGCAGTACTTC.

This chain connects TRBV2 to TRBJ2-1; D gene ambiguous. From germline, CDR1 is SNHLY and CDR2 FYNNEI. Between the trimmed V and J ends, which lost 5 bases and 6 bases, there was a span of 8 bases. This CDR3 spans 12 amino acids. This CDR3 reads CASSPQSNEQFF. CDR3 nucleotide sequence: TGTGCCAGCAGTCCTCAGTCCAATGAGCAGTTCTTC.

Written as DNA, the CDR3 is TGTGCCAGCAGCACACCGGGACTAGCGGGACTTACTAGCACAGATACGCAGTATTTT. This codes for CASSTPGLAGLTSTDTQYF. This chain joins TRBV5-4 and TRBJ2-3; TRBD2 matches at 13 bases. The CDR3 is 19 residues long. Trimming at V came to 4 bases and at J to 0 bases, leaving 11 bases not matched to a gene. Germline CDR1 is SGHNT and CDR2 is YYREEE (reference sequence).